This T cell receptor (beta chain) was sequenced in a study of blood T cell repertoires in COVID-19. Across the study: PBMCs, B-cell-depleted T cells, or T cells were the source of the cDNA or gDNA that made up the material.

Germline assignment: CDR1 LNHDA and CDR2 SQIVND (reference sequence). The CDR3 totals 15 residues. Germline trimming cut 4 bases from V and 3 bases from J; bases unmatched to any gene: 3. Clinical histories supplied by participants themselves formed the basis of cohort assignment. Data came from immunoSEQ multiplex PCR; TCRdb stores just in-frame clones and leaves some out. Among a few hundred thousand clones, about 87% were seen once, and the ten largest hold 2.5% to 3.5%. The chain is built from TRBV19 and TRBJ2-1; 10 bases map to TRBD1. The sequence was obtained from a woman aged 40 to 50 who had been exposed to COVID-19. The sequencing input was PBMCs or T cells enriched from blood (not recorded which). CDR3 sequence: CASSRDRGFYNEQFF. CDR3 sequence (DNA): TGTGCCAGTAGTAGGGACAGGGGTTTCTACAATGAGCAGTTCTTC.